There are a few counts of the clone carrying this T cell receptor beta chain. Its specificity is unknown. Between the trimmed V and J ends, which lost 3 bases and 14 bases, there was a span of 20 bases. From germline, CDR1 is MRHNA and CDR2 SNTAGT. The length of the CDR3 is 15 residues. Regarding time point: blood 2 weeks post-SBRT. Stated treatment: 15 Gy SBRT to primary tumor, nephrectomy 4 weeks later. Serial blood draws occurred at baseline and 2 and 4 weeks post-SBRT. Clear cell pathology was present in this patient's renal cell carcinoma. This entry belongs to a study of radiation and T cells in renal cell carcinoma. Study results and caveats: Pretreatment tumor biopsies were lacking, so baseline clonotypes are unknown. From baseline, blood top tumor clonotypes peaked at 2 weeks post-radiation.

Produced via immunoSEQ multiplex PCR; TCRdb's table is partial and in-frame only. Of about 130,000 clones listed, 81% are singletons. The receptor comes from a woman in her sixties with renal cell carcinoma. The sample was blood, taken from a patient whose treatment included radiotherapy and nephrectomy. V usage is TRBV6-4 and J usage is TRBJ1-6, with a tentative D call TRBD1 (6 bases). This chain's CDR3 is CASSEPGQSNPALHF. CDR3 nucleotides: TGTGCCAGCAGTGAACCCGGACAGTCCAATCCGGCCCTCCACTTT.